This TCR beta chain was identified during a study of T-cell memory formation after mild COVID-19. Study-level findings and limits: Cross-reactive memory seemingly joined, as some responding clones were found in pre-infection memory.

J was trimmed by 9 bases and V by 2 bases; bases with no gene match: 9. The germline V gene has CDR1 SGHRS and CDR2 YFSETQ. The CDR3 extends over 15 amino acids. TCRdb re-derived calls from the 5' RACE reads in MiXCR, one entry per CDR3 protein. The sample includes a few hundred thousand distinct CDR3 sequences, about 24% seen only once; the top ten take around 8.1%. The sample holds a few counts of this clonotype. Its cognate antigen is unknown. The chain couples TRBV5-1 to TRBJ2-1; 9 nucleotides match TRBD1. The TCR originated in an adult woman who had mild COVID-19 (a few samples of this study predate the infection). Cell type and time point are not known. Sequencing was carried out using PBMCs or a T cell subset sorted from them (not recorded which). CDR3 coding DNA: TGCGCCAGCAGCTTTGAAGGACAGGGGAATAGTGAGCAGTTCTTC. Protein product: CASSFEGQGNSEQFF.